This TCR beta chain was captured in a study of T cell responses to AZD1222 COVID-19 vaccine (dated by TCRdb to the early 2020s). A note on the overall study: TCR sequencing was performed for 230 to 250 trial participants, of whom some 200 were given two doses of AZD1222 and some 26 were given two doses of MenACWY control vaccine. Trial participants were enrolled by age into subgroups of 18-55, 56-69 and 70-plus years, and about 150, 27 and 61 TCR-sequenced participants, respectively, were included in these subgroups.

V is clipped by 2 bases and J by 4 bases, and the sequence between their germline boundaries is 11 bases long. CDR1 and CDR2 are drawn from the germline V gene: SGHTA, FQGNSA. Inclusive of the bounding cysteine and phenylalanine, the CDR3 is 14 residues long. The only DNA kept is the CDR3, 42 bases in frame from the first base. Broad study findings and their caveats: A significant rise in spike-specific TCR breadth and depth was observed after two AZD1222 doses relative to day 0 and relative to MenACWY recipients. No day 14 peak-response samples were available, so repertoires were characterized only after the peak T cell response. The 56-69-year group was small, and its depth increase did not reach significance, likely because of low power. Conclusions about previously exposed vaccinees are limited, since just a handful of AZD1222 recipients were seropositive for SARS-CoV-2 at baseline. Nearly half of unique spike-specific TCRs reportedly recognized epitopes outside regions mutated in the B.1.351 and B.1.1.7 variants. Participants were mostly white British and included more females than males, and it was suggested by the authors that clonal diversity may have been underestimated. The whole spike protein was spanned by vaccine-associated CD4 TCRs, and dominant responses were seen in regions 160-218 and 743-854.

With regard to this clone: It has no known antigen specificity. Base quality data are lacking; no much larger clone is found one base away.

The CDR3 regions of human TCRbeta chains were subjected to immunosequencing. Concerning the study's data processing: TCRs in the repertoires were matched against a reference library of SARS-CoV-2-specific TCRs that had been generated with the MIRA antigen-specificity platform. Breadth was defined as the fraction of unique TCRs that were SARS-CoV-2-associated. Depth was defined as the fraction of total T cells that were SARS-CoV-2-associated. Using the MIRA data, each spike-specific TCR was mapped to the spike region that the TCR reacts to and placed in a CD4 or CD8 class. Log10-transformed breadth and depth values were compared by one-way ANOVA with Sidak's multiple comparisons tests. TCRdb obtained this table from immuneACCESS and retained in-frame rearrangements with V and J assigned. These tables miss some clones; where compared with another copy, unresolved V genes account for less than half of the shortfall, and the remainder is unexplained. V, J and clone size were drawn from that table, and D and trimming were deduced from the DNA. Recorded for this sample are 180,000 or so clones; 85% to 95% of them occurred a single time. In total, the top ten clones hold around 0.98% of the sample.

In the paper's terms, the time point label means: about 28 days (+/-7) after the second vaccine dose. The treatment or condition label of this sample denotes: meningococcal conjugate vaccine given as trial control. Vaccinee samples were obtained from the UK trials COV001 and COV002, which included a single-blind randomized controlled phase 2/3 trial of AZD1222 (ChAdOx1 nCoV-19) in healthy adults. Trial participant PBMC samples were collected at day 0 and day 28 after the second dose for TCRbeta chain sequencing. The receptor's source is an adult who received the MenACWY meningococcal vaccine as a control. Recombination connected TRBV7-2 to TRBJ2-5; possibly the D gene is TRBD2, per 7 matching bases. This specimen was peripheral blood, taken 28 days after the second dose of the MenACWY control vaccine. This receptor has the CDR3 CASSLRGAGETQYF. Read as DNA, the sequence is TGTGCCAGCAGCTTACGGGGGGCCGGAGAGACCCAGTACTTC.